The TCR beta chain under discussion was sequenced for a study of blood T cell repertoires in COVID-19. Profiling relied on immunoSEQ multiplex PCR, and the TCRdb table lists in-frame clones only, not all of them. The table records almost 85,000 clones, approximately 90% of them present only once. Germline V gene data show CDR1 as MGHRA and CDR2 as YSYEKL. This CDR3 comprises 16 residues. The V gene lost 0 bases and the J gene lost 1 base, with 12 bases spanning the gap. Input material: PBMCs or T cells enriched from blood (not recorded which). The sequence came from a woman aged 50 to 65 with acute COVID-19. V gene TRBV4-1 combines with J gene TRBJ1-2; D remains ambiguous. This CDR3 is CASSQDITGFNYGYTF. The DNA for the CDR3 is TGCGCCAGCAGCCAAGATATCACCGGTTTTAACTATGGCTACACCTTC.